This entry lists 2 T cell receptor beta chains sequenced from one sample in a study of a mutant IDH1 vaccine in newly diagnosed glioma. Assay used: immunoSEQ multiplex PCR; TCRdb lists only in-frame clones, some missing. The sample consists of 88,000 or so clones, around 85% of them appearing once. No cognate antigen is known for these TCRs. This sample's time point: week 23, last vaccination. Mutant IDH1 20-mer peptide, at 300 ug, made up each vaccine dose, with topical imiquimod. Material: PBMCs, obtained from a glioma patient whose treatment included an IDH1 peptide vaccine. Receptors originate from a man aged 25 to 45 with glioma. Some clones in this sample may be carry-over from other donors' samples.

The chain couples TRBV19 to TRBJ1-5, with 10 bases matching TRBD1. The V gene's germline CDR1 is LNHDA and CDR2 SQIVND (reference sequence). This CDR3 contains 15 residues. V was pared by 6 bases and J by 4 bases, with 6 bases of the junction left unmatched. The CDR3 DNA reads as TGTGCCAGTAGCCTGGGACAGGGGCTAAATCAGCCCCAGCATTTT. Amino acids: CASSLGQGLNQPQHF. The full variable domain, its missing parts supplied by reference TRBV19 and TRBJ1-5, is DGGITQSPKYLFRKEGQNVTLSCEQNLNHDAMYWYRQDPGQGLRLIYYSQIVNDFQKGDIAEGYSVSREKKESFPLTVTSAQKNPTAFYLCASSLGQGLNQPQHFGDGTRLSIL.

This chain uses TRBV28 with TRBJ1-4; 9 bases are shared with TRBD1. The CDR3 is made up of 15 amino acids. The V gene end was trimmed by 5 bases and the J gene end by 5 bases; junction bases not matched to a gene: 6. CDR1 and CDR2 (germline): MDHEN, SYDVKM. CDR3 DNA: TGTGCCAGCAGTCTCCTTGGACAGGGGAATGAAAAACTGTTTTTT. Its translation: CASSLLGQGNEKLFF.